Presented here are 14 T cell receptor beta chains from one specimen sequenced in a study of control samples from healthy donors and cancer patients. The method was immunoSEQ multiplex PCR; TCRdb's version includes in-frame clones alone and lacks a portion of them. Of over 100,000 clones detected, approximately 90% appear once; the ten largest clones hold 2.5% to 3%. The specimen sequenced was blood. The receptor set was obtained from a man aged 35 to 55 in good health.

In DNA, the CDR3 is TGCGCCAGCATCCCCGGTCCCAGCGGGGGCCAAGAGACCCAGTACTTC. Translation: CASIPGPSGGQETQYF. This chain joins TRBV5-1 and TRBJ2-5, with TRBD2 identical over 8 bases. This CDR3 region has 16 residues. V lost 6 bases, J lost 1 base, and 11 bases stayed unmatched. Germline V gene data show CDR1 as SGHRS and CDR2 as YFSETQ.

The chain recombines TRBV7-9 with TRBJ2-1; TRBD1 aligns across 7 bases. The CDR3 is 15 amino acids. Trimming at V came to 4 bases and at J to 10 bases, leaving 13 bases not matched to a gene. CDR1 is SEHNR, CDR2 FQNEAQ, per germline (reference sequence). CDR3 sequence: CASSSQGTLAGEQFF. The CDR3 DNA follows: TGTGCCAGCAGCTCACAGGGGACCCTGGCTGGCGAGCAGTTCTTC.

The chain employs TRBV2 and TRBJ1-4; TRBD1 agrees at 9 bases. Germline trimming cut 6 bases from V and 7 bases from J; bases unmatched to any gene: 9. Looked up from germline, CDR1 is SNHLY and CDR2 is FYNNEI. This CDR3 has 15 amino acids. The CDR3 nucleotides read TGTGCCAGCAGCGGACCGGGACAGGGCCGTGAAAAACTGTTTTTT. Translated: CASSGPGQGREKLFF.

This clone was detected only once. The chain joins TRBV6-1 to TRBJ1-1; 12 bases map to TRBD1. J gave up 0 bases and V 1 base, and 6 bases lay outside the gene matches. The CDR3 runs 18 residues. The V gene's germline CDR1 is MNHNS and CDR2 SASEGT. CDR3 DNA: TGTGCCAGCAGTGAAGAGGGACAGGGGGCCGCAATGAACACTGAAGCTTTCTTT. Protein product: CASSEEGQGAAMNTEAFF.

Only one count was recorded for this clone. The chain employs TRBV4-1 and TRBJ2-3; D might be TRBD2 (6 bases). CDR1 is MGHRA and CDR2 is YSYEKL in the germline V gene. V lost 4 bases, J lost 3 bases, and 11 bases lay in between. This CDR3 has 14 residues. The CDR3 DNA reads TGCGCCAGCAGCCCGGGACTCTGGACAGATACGCAGTATTTT. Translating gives CASSPGLWTDTQYF.

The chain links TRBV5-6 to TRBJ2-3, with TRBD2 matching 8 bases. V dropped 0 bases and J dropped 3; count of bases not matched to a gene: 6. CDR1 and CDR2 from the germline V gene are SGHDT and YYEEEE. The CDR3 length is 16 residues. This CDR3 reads CASSLALAGGTDTQYF. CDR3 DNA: TGTGCCAGCAGCTTGGCATTGGCGGGGGGTACAGATACGCAGTATTTT.

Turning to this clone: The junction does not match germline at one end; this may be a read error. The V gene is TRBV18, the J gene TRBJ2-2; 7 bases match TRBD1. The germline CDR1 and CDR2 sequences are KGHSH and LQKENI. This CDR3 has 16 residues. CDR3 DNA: TGTGCCAGCTCACCCATGACAGGGTCGAACGCCGGGGAGCTGTTTTTT. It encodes CASSPMTGSNAGELFF.

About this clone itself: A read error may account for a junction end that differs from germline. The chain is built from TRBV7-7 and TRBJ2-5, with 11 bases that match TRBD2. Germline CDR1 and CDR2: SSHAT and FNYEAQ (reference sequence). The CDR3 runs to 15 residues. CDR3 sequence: CASSLAGGVQETQYF. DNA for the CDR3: TGTGCTAGCAGCTTAGCGGGGGGGGTTCAAGAGACCCAGTACTTC.

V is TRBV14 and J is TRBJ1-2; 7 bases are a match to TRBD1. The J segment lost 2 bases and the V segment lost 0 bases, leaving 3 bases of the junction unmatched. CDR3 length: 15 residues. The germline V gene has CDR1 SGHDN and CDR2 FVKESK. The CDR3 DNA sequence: TGTGCCAGCAGCCAAGATCCCAGGGGGAACTATGGCTACACCTTC. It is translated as CASSQDPRGNYGYTF.

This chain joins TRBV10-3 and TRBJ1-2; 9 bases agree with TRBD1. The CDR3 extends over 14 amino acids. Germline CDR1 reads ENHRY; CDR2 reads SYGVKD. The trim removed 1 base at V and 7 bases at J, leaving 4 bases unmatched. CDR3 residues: CAISEWDRESGYTF. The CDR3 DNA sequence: TGTGCCATCAGTGAGTGGGACAGGGAGAGTGGCTACACCTTC.

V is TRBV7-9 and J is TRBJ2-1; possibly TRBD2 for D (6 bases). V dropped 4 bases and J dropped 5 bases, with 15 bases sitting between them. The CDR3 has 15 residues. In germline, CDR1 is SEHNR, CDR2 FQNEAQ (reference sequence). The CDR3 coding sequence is TGTGCCAGCAGCTCAGGTGGCGGGGTAAACAATGAGCAGTTCTTC. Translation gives CASSSGGGVNNEQFF.

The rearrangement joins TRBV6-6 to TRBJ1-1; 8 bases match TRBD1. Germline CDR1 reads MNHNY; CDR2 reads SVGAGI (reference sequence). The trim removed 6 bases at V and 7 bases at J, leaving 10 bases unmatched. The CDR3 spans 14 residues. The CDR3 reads CASRPTGGGYEAFF. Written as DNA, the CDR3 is TGTGCCAGCAGACCCACAGGGGGGGGATATGAAGCTTTCTTT.

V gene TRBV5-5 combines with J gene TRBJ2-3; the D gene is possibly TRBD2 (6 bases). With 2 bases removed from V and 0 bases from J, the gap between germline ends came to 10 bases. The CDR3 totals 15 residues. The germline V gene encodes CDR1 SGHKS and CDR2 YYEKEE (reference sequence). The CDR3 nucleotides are TGTGCCAGCAGCTTCCGGGACTTTAGCACAGATACGCAGTATTTT. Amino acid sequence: CASSFRDFSTDTQYF.

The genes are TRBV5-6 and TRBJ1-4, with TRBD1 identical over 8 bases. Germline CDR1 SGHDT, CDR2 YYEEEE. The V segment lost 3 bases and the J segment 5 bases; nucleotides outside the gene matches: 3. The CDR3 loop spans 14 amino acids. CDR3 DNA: TGTGCCAGCAGCTCCCAGGGGGCCAATGAAAAACTGTTTTTT. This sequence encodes CASSSQGANEKLFF. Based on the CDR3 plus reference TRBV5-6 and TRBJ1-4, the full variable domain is DAGVTQSPTHLIKTRGQQVTLRCSPKSGHDTVSWYQQALGQGPQFIFQYYEEEERQRGNFPDRFSGHQFPNYSSELNVNALLLGDSALYLCASSSQGANEKLFFGSGTQLSVL.